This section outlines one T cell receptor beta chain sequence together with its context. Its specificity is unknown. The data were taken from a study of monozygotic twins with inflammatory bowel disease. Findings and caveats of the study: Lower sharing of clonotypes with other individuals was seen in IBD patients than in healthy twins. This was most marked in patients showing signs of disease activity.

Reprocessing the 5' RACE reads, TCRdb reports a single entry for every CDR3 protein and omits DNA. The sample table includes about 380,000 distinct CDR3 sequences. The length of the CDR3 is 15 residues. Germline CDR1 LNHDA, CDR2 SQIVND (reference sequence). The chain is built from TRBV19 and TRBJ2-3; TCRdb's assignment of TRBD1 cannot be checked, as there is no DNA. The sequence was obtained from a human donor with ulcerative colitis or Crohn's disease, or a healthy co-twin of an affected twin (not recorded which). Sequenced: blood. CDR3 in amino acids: CATGQGRGGTDTQYF.